These 32 T cell receptor beta chains were all obtained from the same sample, sequenced in a study of blood T cell repertoires in COVID-19. Generated by immunoSEQ multiplex PCR, the TCRdb table keeps only in-frame clones and is missing some. The sample consists of some 260,000 clones, over 75% of them appearing once. Sequencing was carried out using peripheral blood. The receptors stem from a woman between 40 and 50 years old who had recovered from COVID-19.

This chain joins TRBV5-1 and TRBJ2-2, with D possibly TRBD1 on 6 matching bases. Germline V gene lookup returns CDR1 SGHRS and CDR2 YFSETQ. The CDR3 consists of 14 residues. Trimming cost V 9 bases and J 0 bases, with 12 bases left between them. In nucleotides, the CDR3 is TGCGCCACCCAGGGGCGGGCGAACACCGGGGAGCTGTTTTTT. Protein: CATQGRANTGELFF.

In regard to this clone: Other DNA sequences within the sample encode an identical CDR3. V and J are TRBV9 and TRBJ2-3; D unresolved. Germline values: CDR1 SGDLS, CDR2 YYNGEE. V was shortened by 0 bases and J by 6 bases, with 8 bases between the two germline ends. The CDR3 contains 13 residues. CDR3 residues: CASSVGPADTQYF. CDR3 nucleotide sequence: TGTGCCAGCAGCGTAGGCCCAGCGGATACGCAGTATTTT. Full variable domain (rest looked up from reference TRBV9 and TRBJ2-3): DSGVTQTPKHLITATGQRVTLRCSPRSGDLSVYWYQQSLDQGLQFLIQYYNGEERAKGNILERFSAQQFPDLHSELNLSSLELGDSALYFCASSVGPADTQYFGPGTRLTVL.

This chain links TRBV30 with TRBJ2-3; D gene uncertain. In germline, CDR1 is GTSNPN, CDR2 SVGIG (reference sequence). The V end lost 0 bases, the J end lost 4 bases, and 8 bases lay between the germline ends. The CDR3 extends over 13 amino acids. CDR3 in amino acids: CAWSVRLADTQYF. The CDR3 DNA reads TGTGCCTGGAGTGTCCGGCTAGCAGATACGCAGTATTTT.

CDR3 bases: TGTGCCAGTAGTATTTCGTCAGGGGTATGGAATGAGCAGTTCTTC. Protein product: CASSISSGVWNEQFF. The rearrangement uses TRBV19 and TRBJ2-1, with D perhaps matching TRBD1 (6 bases). This CDR3 comprises 15 residues. V lost 3 bases to trimming and J lost 7 bases, with 16 bases between them. CDR1 and CDR2 from the germline V gene are LNHDA and SQIVND (reference sequence).

The rearrangement joins TRBV7-9 to TRBJ1-4; tentatively, D is TRBD1 (5 bases). The CDR3 is 14 residues long. Looked up from germline, CDR1 is SEHNR and CDR2 is FQNEAQ (reference sequence). V lost 6 bases to trimming and J lost 7 bases, with 15 bases between them. CDR3 DNA sequence: TGTGCCAGCAGTCGACCGGGGGGAAGTGAAAAACTGTTTTTT. This codes for CASSRPGGSEKLFF.

The V call is TRBV18, the J call TRBJ2-7; 11 nucleotides agree with TRBD2. Germline V gene sequence: CDR1 KGHSH, CDR2 LQKENI. The ends lost 3 bases at V and 3 bases at J; junction bases unmatched: 1. The CDR3 runs 14 residues. Here the CDR3 reads CASSPGLAVYEQYF. Written as DNA, the CDR3 is TGTGCCAGCTCACCGGGACTAGCGGTCTACGAGCAGTACTTC.

The chain recombines TRBV7-2 with TRBJ2-2; 13 bases align to TRBD2. In germline, CDR1 is SGHTA, CDR2 FQGNSA. The V segment lost 0 bases and the J segment 5 bases; nucleotides outside the gene matches: 0. The CDR3 is made up of 16 amino acids. The CDR3 DNA reads TGTGCCAGCAGCTTAGCGGGACTAGCGGGAACCGGGGAGCTGTTTTTT. Translating gives CASSLAGLAGTGELFF.

The chain is built from TRBV19 and TRBJ1-2; D might be TRBD1 (6 bases). Trimming stripped 6 bases from V and 4 bases from J, with 18 bases between. The CDR3 extends over 15 amino acids. CDR1 is LNHDA and CDR2 is SQIVND in the germline V gene (reference sequence). DNA for the CDR3: TGTGCCAGTAGGAAGCTCGGACAGAAAACCTATGGCTACACCTTC. As protein: CASRKLGQKTYGYTF.

V gene TRBV7-2 combines with J gene TRBJ1-2; no clear D gene. The germline V gene has CDR1 SGHTA and CDR2 FQGNSA. The CDR3 is 15 residues long. V was shortened by 5 bases and J by 2 bases, with 15 bases between the two germline ends. The CDR3 protein is CASSPRIAANYGYTF. The CDR3 bases are TGTGCCAGCAGCCCCCGGATCGCGGCCAACTATGGCTACACCTTC. Full variable domain (rest looked up from reference TRBV7-2 and TRBJ1-2): GAGVSQSPSNKVTEKGKDVELRCDPISGHTALYWYRQSLGQGLEFLIYFQGNSAPDKSGLPSDRFSAERTGGSVSTLTIQRTQQEDSAVYLCASSPRIAANYGYTFGSGTRLTVV.

The chain joins TRBV28 to TRBJ2-4; 8 nucleotides agree with TRBD1. Trimming took 5 bases from V and 0 from J; bases not matched to a gene: 9. The length of the CDR3 is 17 residues. Germline CDR1 MDHEN, CDR2 SYDVKM. The chain's CDR3 is CASSRIQGALAKNIQYF. The CDR3, as DNA: TGTGCCAGCAGTCGAATCCAGGGGGCTTTAGCCAAAAACATTCAGTACTTC.

This chain uses TRBV3-1 (or the pseudogene TRBV3-2) with TRBJ2-1, with 13 bases identical to TRBD2. CDR1 is LGHDT, CDR2 YNNKEL, per germline (reference sequence). The length of the CDR3 is 16 residues. V was clipped by 3 bases and J by 9 bases; unmatched bases: 8. CDR3 DNA sequence: TGTGCCAGCAGCCACCGACTAGCGGGGGGCAAGGGTGAGCAGTTCTTC. Its translation: CASSHRLAGGKGEQFF.

V gene TRBV6-1 combines with J gene TRBJ1-1; possible D gene TRBD1, 5 bases. In germline, CDR1 is MNHNS, CDR2 SASEGT. The CDR3 covers 16 residues. V lost 4 bases and J lost 7, with 22 bases in between. The CDR3 DNA follows: TGTGCCAGCAGTGGGAAAATACACCGACAGACACTTGAAGCTTTCTTT. This encodes CASSGKIHRQTLEAFF.

This chain joins TRBV6-2 or TRBV6-3 and TRBJ1-4; no definite D call. The V gene lost 6 bases and the J gene lost 3 bases, with 14 bases spanning the gap. This CDR3 is 15 amino acids long. CDR1 is MNHEY, CDR2 SVGEGT, per germline. As DNA, the CDR3 is TGTGCCAGCAGCCCTAGAGGGATCGCTAATGAAAAACTGTTTTTT. Encoded protein: CASSPRGIANEKLFF.

The chain has TRBV2 and TRBJ1-5, with D perhaps matching TRBD1 (5 bases). CDR1 SNHLY and CDR2 FYNNEI come from the germline V gene. The CDR3 has 14 amino acids. V was cut by 10 bases and J by 2 bases, with 15 bases left in between. The CDR3 here is CATSGRDGNQPQHF. As DNA, the CDR3 is TGTGCCACCTCAGGGAGGGACGGCAATCAGCCCCAGCATTTT.

The CDR3 here is CASSETGTGNTIYF. The CDR3 DNA sequence: TGTGCCAGCAGCGAGACAGGGACTGGAAACACCATATATTTT. The chain recombines TRBV9 with TRBJ1-3, with TRBD1 matching 7 bases. This CDR3 has 14 amino acids. From germline, CDR1 is SGDLS and CDR2 YYNGEE. V dropped 3 bases and J dropped 2; count of bases not matched to a gene: 2.

The V call is TRBV19, the J call TRBJ2-7, with a weak D call TRBD1 (6 bases). This CDR3 has 14 amino acids. The V end lost 2 bases, the J end lost 2 bases, and 10 bases lay between the germline ends. Germline lookup yields CDR1 LNHDA and CDR2 SQIVND (reference sequence). CDR3 DNA sequence: TGTGCCAGTAGTATACGTCCAGGGGCCTACGAGCAGTACTTC. Amino acids: CASSIRPGAYEQYF.

The chain combines TRBV30 with TRBJ1-2; possible D gene TRBD1, 6 bases. The CDR3 has 15 amino acids. CDR1 is GTSNPN and CDR2 is SVGIG in the germline V gene (reference sequence). V gave up 0 bases and J gave up 8 bases, with 19 bases separating them. The CDR3 loop is CAWSVLGPRGGGYTF. For the CDR3, the DNA is TGTGCCTGGAGTGTACTCGGCCCCAGGGGCGGAGGCTACACCTTC.

This chain connects TRBV5-1 to TRBJ1-1; D gene ambiguous. Germline V gene data show CDR1 as SGHRS and CDR2 as YFSETQ. The CDR3 runs 13 residues. With 1 base removed from V and 3 bases from J, the gap between germline ends came to 7 bases. CDR3 in DNA: TGCGCCAGCAGCTTGTTCGGGGACACTGAAGCTTTCTTT. Its protein is CASSLFGDTEAFF.

The V and J genes are TRBV29-1 and TRBJ2-3; D is perhaps TRBD1 (5 bases). Germline V gene sequence: CDR1 SQVTM, CDR2 ANQGSEA. Trimming took off 5 bases at V and 2 bases at J, with 14 bases between the two ends. The CDR3 sequence is 14 residues long. The CDR3 sequence: CSVKLDRSTDTQYF. Written as DNA, the CDR3 is TGCAGCGTTAAACTCGACAGATCCACAGATACGCAGTATTTT.

V is TRBV10-3 and J is TRBJ1-5; maybe TRBD1 (6 bases). Between the trimmed V and J ends, which lost 0 bases and 7 bases, there was a span of 16 bases. This CDR3 region has 16 residues. The germline V gene has CDR1 ENHRY and CDR2 SYGVKD. DNA of the CDR3: TGTGCCATCAGTGAGTCCCCGACAGGACCGGGGCAGCCCCAGCATTTT. Translating gives CAISESPTGPGQPQHF.

The chain joins TRBV18 to TRBJ2-5, with D possibly matching TRBD1 (5 bases). Germline V gives CDR1 KGHSH, CDR2 LQKENI. V was pared by 3 bases and J by 8 bases, with 13 bases between. The length of the CDR3 is 13 residues. The CDR3 DNA sequence: TGTGCCAGCTCACCCACAGAAAGGGGTACCCAGTACTTC. Translating it yields CASSPTERGTQYF. Using reference TRBV18 and TRBJ2-5 for the parts outside the CDR3, the full variable domain is NAGVMQNPRHLVRRRGQEARLRCSPMKGHSHVYWYRQLPEEGLKFMVYLQKENIIDESGMPKERFSAEFPKEGPSILRIQQVVRGDSAAYFCASSPTERGTQYFGPGTRLLVL.

The CDR3 region has the DNA TGTGCCAGTAGTTCCAGGGTCCGATCTAACTATGGCTACACCTTC. Translated, it gives CASSSRVRSNYGYTF. The V and J genes are TRBV19 and TRBJ1-2, with D perhaps matching TRBD1 (5 bases). CDR1 and CDR2 (germline): LNHDA, SQIVND (reference sequence). The CDR3 covers 15 residues. V was clipped by 5 bases and J by 0 bases, with 13 bases between them.

The V call is TRBV12-3 or TRBV12-4, the J call TRBJ1-6; TRBD1 matches 8 bases. The CDR3 spans 13 residues. V gave up 3 bases and J gave up 9 bases; unmatched junction bases: 1. The DNA of the CDR3 is TGTGCCAGCAGTTTGGGGACAGGTTCACCCCTCCACTTT. Its translation: CASSLGTGSPLHF.

V is TRBV29-1 and J is TRBJ2-5; TRBD2 agrees at 9 bases. The CDR3 runs to 15 residues. Germline loops: CDR1 SQVTM, CDR2 ANQGSEA. V lost 7 bases, J lost 5 bases, and 14 bases stayed unmatched. The CDR3 loop is CSATGSSGSWETQYF. The CDR3 DNA follows: TGCAGCGCCACGGGGAGTAGCGGGAGTTGGGAGACCCAGTACTTC.

The rearrangement links TRBV28 to TRBJ2-5, with 7 bases matching TRBD1. The V segment lost 6 bases and the J segment 5 bases; nucleotides outside the gene matches: 9. This CDR3 contains 14 residues. Germline-derived CDR1 and CDR2 are MDHEN and SYDVKM. The chain's CDR3 is CASRRQGSGETQYF. CDR3 sequence (DNA): TGTGCCAGCAGACGACAGGGATCGGGGGAGACCCAGTACTTC.

This chain links TRBV27 with TRBJ1-5; maybe TRBD1 (5 bases). CDR3 length: 12 residues. Germline assignment: CDR1 MNHEY and CDR2 SMNVEV (reference sequence). V lost 7 bases to trimming and J lost 7 bases, with 11 bases between them. This chain's CDR3 is CASTSGNQPQHF. The CDR3 nucleotides are TGTGCCAGCACCTCAGGGAACCAGCCCCAGCATTTT.

V and J are TRBV30 and TRBJ2-1; tentatively, D is TRBD1 (6 bases). Germline V gene data show CDR1 as GTSNPN and CDR2 as SVGIG (reference sequence). V was shortened by 0 bases and J by 2 bases, with 11 bases between the two germline ends. The CDR3 is 15 amino acids. CDR3: CAWSVGAGTYNEQFF. The DNA of the CDR3 is TGTGCCTGGAGTGTGGGGGCTGGGACCTACAATGAGCAGTTCTTC.

The V gene is TRBV4-2, the J gene TRBJ1-1; maybe TRBD1 (5 bases). The V end lost 4 bases, the J end lost 1 base, and 13 bases lay between the germline ends. This CDR3 has 15 amino acids. CDR1 and CDR2 from the germline V gene are LGHNA and YNFKEQ. In DNA, the CDR3 is TGTGCCAGCAGCCCTCCCGGACAATGGAACACTGAAGCTTTCTTT. Its translation is CASSPPGQWNTEAFF.

This clone was observed a handful of times. V and J are TRBV5-5 and TRBJ1-6, with D possibly being TRBD1 (6 bases). The V end was cut by 2 bases, the J end by 8 bases, with 11 bases between. The CDR3 has 14 amino acids. Germline V gene sequence: CDR1 SGHKS, CDR2 YYEKEE (reference sequence). Here the CDR3 reads CASSLQGADSPLHF. The CDR3 DNA is TGTGCCAGCAGCTTACAGGGTGCCGATTCACCCCTCCACTTT.

The chain recombines TRBV11-3 with TRBJ2-5; TRBD1 aligns across 7 bases. The CDR3 runs 15 residues. Looked up from germline, CDR1 is SGHNT and CDR2 is YENEEA. V lost 4 bases and J lost 4; bases outside the gene matches: 9. CDR3 in amino acids: CASSSRQGTGETQYF. For the CDR3, the DNA is TGTGCCAGCAGCTCACGACAGGGAACGGGAGAGACCCAGTACTTC.

This clone has just one count. One end of the junction does not line up with germline, which may come from a read error. The chain is built from TRBV5-1 and TRBJ2-1; maybe TRBD2 (6 bases). The CDR3 is 16 residues long. Germline values: CDR1 SGHRS, CDR2 YFSETQ. The CDR3 DNA is TGCGCCAGCAGCGGTGGTAGGGGACTCTCCGACAATGAGCAGTTCTTC. It encodes CASSGGRGLSDNEQFF.

The V gene is TRBV19, the J gene TRBJ1-2; D is undetermined. CDR1 and CDR2 from the germline V gene are LNHDA and SQIVND (reference sequence). The CDR3 is 12 residues long. V dropped 9 bases and J dropped 5 bases, with 13 bases sitting between them. The CDR3 here is CASSTEVYGYTF. The CDR3 region has the DNA TGTGCCAGCTCAACTGAGGTGTATGGCTACACCTTC.